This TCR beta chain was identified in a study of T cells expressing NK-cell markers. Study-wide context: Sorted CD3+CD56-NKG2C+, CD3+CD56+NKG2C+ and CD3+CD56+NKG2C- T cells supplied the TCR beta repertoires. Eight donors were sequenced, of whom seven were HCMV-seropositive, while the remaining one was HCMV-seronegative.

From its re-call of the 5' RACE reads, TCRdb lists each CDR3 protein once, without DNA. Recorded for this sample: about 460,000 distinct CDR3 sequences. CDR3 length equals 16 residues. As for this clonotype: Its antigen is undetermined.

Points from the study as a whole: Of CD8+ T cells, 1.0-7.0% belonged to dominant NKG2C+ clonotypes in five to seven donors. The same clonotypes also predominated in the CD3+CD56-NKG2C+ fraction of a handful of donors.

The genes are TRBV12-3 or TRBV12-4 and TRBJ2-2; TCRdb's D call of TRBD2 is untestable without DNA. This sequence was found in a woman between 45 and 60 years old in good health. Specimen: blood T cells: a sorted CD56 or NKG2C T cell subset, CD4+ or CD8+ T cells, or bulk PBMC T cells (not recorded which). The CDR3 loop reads CASSFRRAPNTGELFF.